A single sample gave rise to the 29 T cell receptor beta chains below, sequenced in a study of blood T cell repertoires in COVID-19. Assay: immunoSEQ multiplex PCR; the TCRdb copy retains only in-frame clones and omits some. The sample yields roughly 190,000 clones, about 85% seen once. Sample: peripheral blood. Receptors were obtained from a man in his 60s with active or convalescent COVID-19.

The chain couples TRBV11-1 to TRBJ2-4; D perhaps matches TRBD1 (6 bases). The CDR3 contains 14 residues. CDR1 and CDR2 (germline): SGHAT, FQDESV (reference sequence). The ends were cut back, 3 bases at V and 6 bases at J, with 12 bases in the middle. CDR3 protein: CASSLQGSRNIQYF. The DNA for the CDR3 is TGTGCCAGCAGCTTGCAGGGGTCTAGAAACATTCAGTACTTC. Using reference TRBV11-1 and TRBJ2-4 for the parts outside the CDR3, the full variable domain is EAEVAQSPRYKITEKSQAVAFWCDPISGHATLYWYRQILGQGPELLVQFQDESVVDDSQLPKDRFSAERLKGVDSTLKIQPAELGDSAMYLCASSLQGSRNIQYFGAGTRLSVL.

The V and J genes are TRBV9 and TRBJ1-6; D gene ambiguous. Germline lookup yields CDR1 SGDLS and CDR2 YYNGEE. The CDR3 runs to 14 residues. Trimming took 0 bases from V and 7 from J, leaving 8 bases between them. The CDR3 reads CASSVGAVNSPLHF. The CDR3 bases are TGTGCCAGCAGCGTAGGGGCAGTCAATTCACCCCTCCACTTT. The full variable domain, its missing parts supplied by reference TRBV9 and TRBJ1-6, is DSGVTQTPKHLITATGQRVTLRCSPRSGDLSVYWYQQSLDQGLQFLIQYYNGEERAKGNILERFSAQQFPDLHSELNLSSLELGDSALYFCASSVGAVNSPLHFGNGTRLTVT.

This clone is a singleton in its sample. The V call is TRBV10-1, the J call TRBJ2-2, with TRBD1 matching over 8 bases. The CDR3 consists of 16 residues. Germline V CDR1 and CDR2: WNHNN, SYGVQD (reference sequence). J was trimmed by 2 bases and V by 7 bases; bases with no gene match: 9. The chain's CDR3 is CASIRQGACNTGELFF. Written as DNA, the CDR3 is TGCGCCAGCATTAGGCAGGGGGCGTGTAACACCGGGGAGCTGTTTTTT.

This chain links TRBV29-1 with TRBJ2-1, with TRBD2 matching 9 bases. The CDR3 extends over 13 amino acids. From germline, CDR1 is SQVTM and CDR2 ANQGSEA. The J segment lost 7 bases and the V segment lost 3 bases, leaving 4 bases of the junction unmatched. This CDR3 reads CSVDGTSLNEQFF. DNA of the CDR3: TGCAGCGTTGATGGGACTAGCCTTAATGAGCAGTTCTTC.

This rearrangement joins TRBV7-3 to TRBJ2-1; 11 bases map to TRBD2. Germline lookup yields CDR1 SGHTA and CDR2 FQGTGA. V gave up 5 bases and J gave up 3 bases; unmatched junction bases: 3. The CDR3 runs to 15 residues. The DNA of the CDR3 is TGTGCCAGCAGCCCTAGCGGGGGGTTCTACAATGAGCAGTTCTTC. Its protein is CASSPSGGFYNEQFF.

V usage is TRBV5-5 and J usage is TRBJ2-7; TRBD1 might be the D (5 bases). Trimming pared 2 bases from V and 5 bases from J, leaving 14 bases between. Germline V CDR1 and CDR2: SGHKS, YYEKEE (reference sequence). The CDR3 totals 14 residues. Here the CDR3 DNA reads TGTGCCAGCAGCTTCCCAGGGAATAGTAACGAGCAGTACTTC. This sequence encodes CASSFPGNSNEQYF.

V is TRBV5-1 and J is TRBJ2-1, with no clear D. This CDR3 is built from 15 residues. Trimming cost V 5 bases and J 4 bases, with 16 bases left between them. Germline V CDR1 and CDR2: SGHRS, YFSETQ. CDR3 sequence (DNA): TGCGCCAGCAGACTAAACACGGAGCCTTACAATGAGCAGTTCTTC. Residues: CASRLNTEPYNEQFF.

The CDR3 bases are TGTGCCAGCAGCGCTACAGGGGGCGATGGGTCGGCTAATGAAAAACTGTTTTTT. It encodes CASSATGGDGSANEKLFF. The gene calls are TRBV9 and TRBJ1-4; 9 nucleotides match TRBD1. The V segment lost 3 bases and the J segment 3 bases; nucleotides outside the gene matches: 12. The CDR3 is 18 residues long. The germline gives CDR1 SGDLS, CDR2 YYNGEE.

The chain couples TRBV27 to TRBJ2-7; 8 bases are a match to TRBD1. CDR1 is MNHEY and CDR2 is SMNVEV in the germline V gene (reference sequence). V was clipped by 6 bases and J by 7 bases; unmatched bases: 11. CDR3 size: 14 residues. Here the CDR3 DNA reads TGTGCCAGCAGGCCAGACAGGGGATGGTGGGAGCAGTACTTC. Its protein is CASRPDRGWWEQYF.

The CDR3 reads CASSPRLGGDNEQFF. The CDR3 nucleotides are TGTGCCAGCAGCCCCCGATTGGGGGGGGACAATGAGCAGTTCTTC. This chain joins TRBV11-3 and TRBJ2-1; TRBD2 matches 7 bases. J gave up 5 bases and V 5 bases, and 9 bases lay outside the gene matches. The germline V gene encodes CDR1 SGHNT and CDR2 YENEEA. The CDR3 totals 15 residues.

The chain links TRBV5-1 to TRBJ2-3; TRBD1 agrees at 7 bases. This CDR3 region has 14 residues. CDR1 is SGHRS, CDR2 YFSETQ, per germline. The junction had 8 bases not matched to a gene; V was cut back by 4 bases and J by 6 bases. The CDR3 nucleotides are TGCGCCAGCAGCGACCGACAGGGCGGGGATACGCAGTATTTT. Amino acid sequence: CASSDRQGGDTQYF.

Here the CDR3 reads CASSTRENTEAFF. The CDR3 bases are TGTGCCAGCAGCACCAGGGAGAACACTGAAGCTTTCTTT. The J gene is TRBJ1-1, the V gene TRBV7-9; TRBD1 might be the D (5 bases). Germline loops: CDR1 SEHNR, CDR2 FQNEAQ (reference sequence). The CDR3 has 13 residues. The ends were cut back, 5 bases at V and 1 base at J, with 8 bases in the middle.

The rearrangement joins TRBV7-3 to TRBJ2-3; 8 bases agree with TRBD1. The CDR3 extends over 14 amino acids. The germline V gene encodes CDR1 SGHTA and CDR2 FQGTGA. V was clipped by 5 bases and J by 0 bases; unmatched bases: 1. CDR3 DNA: TGTGCCAGCAGCCAGGGGGCCAGCACAGATACGCAGTATTTT. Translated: CASSQGASTDTQYF.

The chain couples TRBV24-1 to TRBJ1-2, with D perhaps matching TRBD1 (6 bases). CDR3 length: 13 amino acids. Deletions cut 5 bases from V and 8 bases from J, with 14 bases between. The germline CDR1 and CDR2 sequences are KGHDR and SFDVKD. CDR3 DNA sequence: TGTGCCACCAGTGCCCAGGGGATGGGGGGCTACACCTTC. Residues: CATSAQGMGGYTF.

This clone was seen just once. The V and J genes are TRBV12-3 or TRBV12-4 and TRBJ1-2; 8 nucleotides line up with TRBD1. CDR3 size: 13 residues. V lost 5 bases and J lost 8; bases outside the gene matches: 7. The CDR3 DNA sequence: TGTGCCAGCAGTATAACAGGGGGGAAGGGCTACACCTTC. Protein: CASSITGGKGYTF.

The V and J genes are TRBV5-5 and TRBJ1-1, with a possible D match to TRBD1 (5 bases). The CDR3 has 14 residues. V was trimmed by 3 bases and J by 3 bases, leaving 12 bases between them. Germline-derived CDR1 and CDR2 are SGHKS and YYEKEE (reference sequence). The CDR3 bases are TGTGCCAGCAGCTCTCAGGGAGGGGACACTGAAGCTTTCTTT. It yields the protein CASSSQGGDTEAFF.

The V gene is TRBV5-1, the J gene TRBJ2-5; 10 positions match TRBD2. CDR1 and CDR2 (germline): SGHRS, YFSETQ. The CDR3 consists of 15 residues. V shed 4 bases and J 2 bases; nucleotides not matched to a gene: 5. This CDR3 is CASSNLAGGQETQYF. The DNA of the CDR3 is TGCGCCAGCAGCAATTTAGCGGGGGGACAAGAGACCCAGTACTTC.

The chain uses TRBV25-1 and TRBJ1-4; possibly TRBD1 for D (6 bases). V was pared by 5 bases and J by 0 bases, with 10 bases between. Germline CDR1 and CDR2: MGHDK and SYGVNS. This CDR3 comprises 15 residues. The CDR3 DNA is TGTGCCAGCAGTACTTACAGGGCAACTAATGAAAAACTGTTTTTT. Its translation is CASSTYRATNEKLFF.

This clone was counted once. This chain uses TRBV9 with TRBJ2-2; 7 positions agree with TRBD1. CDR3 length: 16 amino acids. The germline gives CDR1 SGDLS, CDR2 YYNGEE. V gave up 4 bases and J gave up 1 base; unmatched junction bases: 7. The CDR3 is CASSPRQGKNTGELFF. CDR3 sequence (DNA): TGTGCCAGCAGCCCTAGACAGGGAAAGAACACCGGGGAGCTGTTTTTT.

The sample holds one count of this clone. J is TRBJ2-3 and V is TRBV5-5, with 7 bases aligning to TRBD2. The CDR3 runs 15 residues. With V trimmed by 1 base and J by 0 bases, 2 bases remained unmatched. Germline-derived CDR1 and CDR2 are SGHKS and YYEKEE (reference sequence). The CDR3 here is CASSLLGLSTDTQYF. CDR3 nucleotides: TGTGCCAGCAGCTTGTTGGGACTAAGCACAGATACGCAGTATTTT.

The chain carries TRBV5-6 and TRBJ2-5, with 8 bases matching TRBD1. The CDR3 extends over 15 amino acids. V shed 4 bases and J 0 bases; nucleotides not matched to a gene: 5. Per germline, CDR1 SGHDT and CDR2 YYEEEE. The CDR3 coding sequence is TGTGCCAGCAGCGCTTCGACAGGGGACCAAGAGACCCAGTACTTC. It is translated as CASSASTGDQETQYF.

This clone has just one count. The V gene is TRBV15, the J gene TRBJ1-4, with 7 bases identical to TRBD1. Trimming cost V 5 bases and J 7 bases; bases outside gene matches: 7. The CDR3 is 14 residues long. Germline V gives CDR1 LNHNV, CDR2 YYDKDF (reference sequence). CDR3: CATSFRRQGEKLFF. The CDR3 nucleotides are TGTGCCACCAGCTTCCGGCGACAGGGTGAAAAACTGTTTTTT.

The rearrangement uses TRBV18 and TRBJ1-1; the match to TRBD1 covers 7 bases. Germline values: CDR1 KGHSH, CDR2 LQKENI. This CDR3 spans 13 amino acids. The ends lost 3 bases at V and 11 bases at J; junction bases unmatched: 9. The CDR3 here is CASSPAGQALAFF. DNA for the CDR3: TGTGCCAGCTCACCCGCCGGACAGGCTTTGGCTTTCTTT.

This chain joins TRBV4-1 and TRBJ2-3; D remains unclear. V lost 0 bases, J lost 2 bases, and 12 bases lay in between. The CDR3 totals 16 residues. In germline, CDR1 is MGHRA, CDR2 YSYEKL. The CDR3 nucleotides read TGCGCCAGCAGCCAAGATCTCTGGGCAGCCACAGATACGCAGTATTTT. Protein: CASSQDLWAATDTQYF.

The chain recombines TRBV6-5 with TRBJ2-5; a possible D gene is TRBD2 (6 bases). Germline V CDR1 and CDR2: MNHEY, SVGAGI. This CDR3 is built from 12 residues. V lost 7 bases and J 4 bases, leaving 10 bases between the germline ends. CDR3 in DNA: TGTGCCAGCATCTGGGGAGGAGAGACCCAGTACTTC. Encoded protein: CASIWGGETQYF.

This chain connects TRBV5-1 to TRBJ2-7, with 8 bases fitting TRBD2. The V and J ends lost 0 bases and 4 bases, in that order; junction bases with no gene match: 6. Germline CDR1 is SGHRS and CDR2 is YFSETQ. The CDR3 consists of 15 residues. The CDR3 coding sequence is TGCGCCAGCAGCTTGGCCTTAGCGGGGAGGTACGAGCAGTACTTC. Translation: CASSLALAGRYEQYF.

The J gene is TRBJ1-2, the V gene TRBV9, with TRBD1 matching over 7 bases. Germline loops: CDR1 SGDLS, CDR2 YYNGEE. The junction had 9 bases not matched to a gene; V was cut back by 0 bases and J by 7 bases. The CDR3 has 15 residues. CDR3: CASSVDAGGSRGYTF. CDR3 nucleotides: TGTGCCAGCAGCGTAGACGCAGGGGGATCTCGTGGCTACACCTTC.

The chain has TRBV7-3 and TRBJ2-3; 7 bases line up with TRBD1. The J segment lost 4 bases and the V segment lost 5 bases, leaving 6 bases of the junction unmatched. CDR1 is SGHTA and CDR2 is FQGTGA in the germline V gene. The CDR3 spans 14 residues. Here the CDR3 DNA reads TGTGCCAGCAGCCCCCGACAGGGCGCAGATACGCAGTATTTT. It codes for CASSPRQGADTQYF.

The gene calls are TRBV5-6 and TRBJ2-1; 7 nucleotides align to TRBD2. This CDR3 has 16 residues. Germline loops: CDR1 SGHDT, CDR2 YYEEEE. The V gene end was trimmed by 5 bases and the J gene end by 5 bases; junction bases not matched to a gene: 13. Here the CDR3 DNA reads TGTGCCAGCAGGCTCCTCGGGCGGGGGAGAGACAATGAGCAGTTCTTC. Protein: CASRLLGRGRDNEQFF.